This T cell receptor (beta chain) comes out of a study of blood T cell repertoires in COVID-19. Overall study: From the United States, Italy and Spain came samples of acute and convalescent COVID-19.

Participants, about 18 to 89 years old, spanned 24 US areas. Grouping used clinical history reported by participants in a survey and questionnaire. Per the study methods: For nucleated cells, counts were estimated from reference gene primer amplification. Here immunoSEQ multiplex PCR was the method, and the copy in TCRdb shows in-frame clones only, minus some. V and J calls and clone size are as listed in that table; D and trimming were resolved from the DNA. The table lists approximately 490,000 clones, 87% of them singletons. The sample consisted of PBMCs or T cells enriched from blood (not recorded which). This TCR derives from a woman aged 18-29 years who had recovered from COVID-19.

CDR3 sequence (DNA): TGCGCCAGCAGCCCCCTAGCGGGGGGATACGAGCAGTACTTC. As protein: CASSPLAGGYEQYF. The J gene is TRBJ2-7, the V gene TRBV5-1, with 11 bases that match TRBD2. This CDR3 contains 14 residues. The germline CDR1 and CDR2 sequences are SGHRS and YFSETQ. The J segment lost 4 bases and the V segment lost 4 bases, leaving 4 bases of the junction unmatched.